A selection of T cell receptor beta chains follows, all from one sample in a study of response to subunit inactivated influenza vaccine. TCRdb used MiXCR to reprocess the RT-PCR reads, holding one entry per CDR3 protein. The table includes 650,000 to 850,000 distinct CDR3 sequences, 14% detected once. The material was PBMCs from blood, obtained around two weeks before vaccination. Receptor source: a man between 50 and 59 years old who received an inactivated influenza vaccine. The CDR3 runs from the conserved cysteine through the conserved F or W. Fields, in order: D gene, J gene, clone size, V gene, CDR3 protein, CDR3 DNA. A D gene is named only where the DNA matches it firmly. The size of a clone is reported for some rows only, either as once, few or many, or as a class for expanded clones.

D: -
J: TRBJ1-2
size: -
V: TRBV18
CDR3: CASSPQGQPLDYGYTF
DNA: TGTGCCAGCTCACCGCAGGGACAACCCCTAGACTATGGCTACACCTTC

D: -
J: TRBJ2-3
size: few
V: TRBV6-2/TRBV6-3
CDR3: CASGTLSTQYF
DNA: TGTGCCAGTGGGACACTTAGTACGCAGTATTTT

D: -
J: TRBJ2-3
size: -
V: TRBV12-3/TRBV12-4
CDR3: CASNMAGTNTDTQYF
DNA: TGTGCCAGCAACATGGCGGGGACGAACACAGATACGCAGTATTTT

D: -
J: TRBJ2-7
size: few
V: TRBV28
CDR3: CASSFSGARNEQYF
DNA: TGTGCCAGCAGTTTTAGTGGGGCCAGGAACGAGCAGTACTTC

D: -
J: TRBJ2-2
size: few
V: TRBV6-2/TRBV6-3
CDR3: CASSYSNQGIGELFF
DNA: TGTGCCAGCAGTTACTCGAACCAGGGGATCGGGGAGCTGTTTTTT

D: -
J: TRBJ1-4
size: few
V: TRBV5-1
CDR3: CASSSQGRGEKLFF
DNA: TGCGCCAGCAGCTCGCAGGGGAGGGGTGAAAAACTGTTTTTT

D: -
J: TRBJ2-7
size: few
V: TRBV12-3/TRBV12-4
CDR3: CASSLARTGEQYF
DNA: TGTGCCAGCAGTTTAGCCAGGACGGGGGAGCAGTACTTC

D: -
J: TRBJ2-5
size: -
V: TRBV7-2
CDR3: CASSTGASGAETQYF
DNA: TGTGCCAGCAGCACAGGGGCCAGCGGGGCAGAGACCCAGTACTTC

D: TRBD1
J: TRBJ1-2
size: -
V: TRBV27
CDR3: CASSYGEGTGDGYTF
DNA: TGTGCCAGCAGTTACGGGGAAGGCACAGGGGATGGCTACACCTTC

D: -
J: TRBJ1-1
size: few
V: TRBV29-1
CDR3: CSGRGDSTEAFF
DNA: TGCAGCGGTCGAGGAGATTCCACTGAAGCTTTCTTT

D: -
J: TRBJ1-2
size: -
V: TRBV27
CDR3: CASSSDGLGYGYTF
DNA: TGTGCCAGCAGTTCGGACGGACTAGGCTATGGCTACACCTTC

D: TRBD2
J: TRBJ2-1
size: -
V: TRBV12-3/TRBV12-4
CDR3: CASRLAGGFYNEQFF
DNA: TGTGCCAGCAGGTTAGCGGGGGGGTTCTACAATGAGCAGTTCTTC

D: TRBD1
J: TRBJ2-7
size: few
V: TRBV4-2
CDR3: CASSQVQGVFDEQYF
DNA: TGTGCCAGCAGCCAAGTACAGGGGGTTTTCGACGAGCAGTACTTC

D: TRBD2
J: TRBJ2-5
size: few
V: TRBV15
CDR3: CATSRGLAGGAQETQYF
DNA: TGTGCCACCAGCAGAGGACTAGCGGGGGGAGCACAAGAGACCCAGTACTTC

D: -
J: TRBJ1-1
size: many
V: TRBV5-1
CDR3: CASSLGPPGRANTEAFF
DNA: TGCGCCAGCAGCTTGGGCCCACCAGGTAGGGCGAACACTGAAGCTTTCTTT

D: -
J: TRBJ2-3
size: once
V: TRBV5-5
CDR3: CASSPGLHRGTDTQYF
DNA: TGTGCCAGCAGCCCAGGGCTCCATCGGGGCACAGATACGCAGTATTTT

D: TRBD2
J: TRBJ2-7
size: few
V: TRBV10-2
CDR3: CASSESLAGGYEQYF
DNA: TGCGCCAGCAGTGAGTCGCTAGCGGGGGGGTACGAGCAGTACTTC

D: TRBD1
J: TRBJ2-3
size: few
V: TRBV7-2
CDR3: CASSASGQLSTDTQYF
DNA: TGTGCCAGCAGCGCCTCGGGACAGTTAAGCACAGATACGCAGTATTTT

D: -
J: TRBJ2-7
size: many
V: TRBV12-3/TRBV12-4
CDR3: CASSFVGGEQYF
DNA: TGTGCCAGCAGTTTCGTAGGCGGAGAGCAGTACTTC

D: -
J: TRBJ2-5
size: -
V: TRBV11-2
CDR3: CASSLGSFETQYF
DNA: TGTGCCAGCAGCTTAGGGAGCTTTGAGACCCAGTACTTC

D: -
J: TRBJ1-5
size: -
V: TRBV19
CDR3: CASNSQEVYSNQPQHF
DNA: TGTGCCAGTAACTCACAGGAGGTTTATAGCAATCAGCCCCAGCATTTT

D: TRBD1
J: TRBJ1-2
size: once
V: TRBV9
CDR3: CASSVVTGGRGYTF
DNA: TGTGCCAGCAGCGTAGTAACAGGGGGAAGAGGCTACACCTTC

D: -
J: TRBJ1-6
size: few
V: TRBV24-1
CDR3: CATSDSFYGSPLHF
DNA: TGTGCCACCAGTGATTCGTTCTACGGATCACCCCTCCACTTT

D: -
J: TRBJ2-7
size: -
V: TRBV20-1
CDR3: CSARTVVVYEQYF
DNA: TGCAGTGCTAGGACGGTCGTAGTATACGAGCAGTACTTC

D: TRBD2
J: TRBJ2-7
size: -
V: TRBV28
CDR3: CASTQGTKSSYEQYF
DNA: TGTGCCAGCACCCAAGGGACTAAGAGCTCCTACGAGCAGTACTTC

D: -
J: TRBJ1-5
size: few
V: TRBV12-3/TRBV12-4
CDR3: CASSFSGNGQPQHF
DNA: TGTGCCAGCAGTTTTTCAGGGAACGGTCAGCCCCAGCATTTT

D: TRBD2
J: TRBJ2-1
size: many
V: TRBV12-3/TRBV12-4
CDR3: CASQTSGSLSSYNEQFF
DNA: TGTGCCAGTCAGACTAGCGGGAGTTTAAGCTCCTACAATGAGCAGTTCTTC

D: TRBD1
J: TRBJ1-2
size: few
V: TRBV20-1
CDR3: CSATTRLGTANNYGYTF
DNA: TGCAGTGCGACAACACGCCTGGGGACAGCCAATAACTATGGCTACACCTTC

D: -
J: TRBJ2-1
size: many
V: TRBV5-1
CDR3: CASSFSSAANNEQFF
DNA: TGCGCCAGCAGCTTCTCTAGCGCCGCAAACAATGAGCAGTTCTTC

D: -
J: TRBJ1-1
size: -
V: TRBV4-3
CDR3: CASSPHKWTEMNTEAFF
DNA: TGCGCCAGCAGCCCACACAAATGGACGGAAATGAACACTGAAGCTTTCTTT

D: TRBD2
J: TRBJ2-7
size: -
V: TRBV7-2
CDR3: CASSLDPGGYEQYF
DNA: TGTGCCAGCAGCTTAGACCCGGGGGGGTACGAGCAGTACTTC

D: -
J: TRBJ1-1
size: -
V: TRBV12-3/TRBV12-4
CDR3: CASSPGTYVEAFF
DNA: TGTGCCAGCAGCCCCGGGACGTATGTGGAAGCTTTCTTT

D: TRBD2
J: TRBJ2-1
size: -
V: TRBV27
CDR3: CASSFLILAGGPIEQFF
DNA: TGTGCCAGCAGTTTCCTCATTCTAGCGGGAGGGCCCATTGAGCAGTTCTTC

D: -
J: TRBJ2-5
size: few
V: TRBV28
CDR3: CASSFSDQETQYF
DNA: TGTGCCAGCAGTTTCTCGGACCAAGAGACCCAGTACTTC

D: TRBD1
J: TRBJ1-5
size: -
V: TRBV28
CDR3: CATDRGNPSTGHF
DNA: TGTGCCACCGACAGGGGGAATCCAAGTACCGGACATTTT

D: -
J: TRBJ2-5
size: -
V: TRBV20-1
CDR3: CSARVGDIQETQYF
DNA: TGCAGTGCTAGAGTTGGGGACATCCAAGAGACCCAGTACTTC

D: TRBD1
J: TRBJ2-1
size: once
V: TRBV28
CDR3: CASSSDRVGYNEQFF
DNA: TGTGCCAGCAGCTCGGACAGGGTGGGATACAATGAGCAGTTCTTC

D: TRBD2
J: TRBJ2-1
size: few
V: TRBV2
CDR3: CASSEALWTSYNEQFF
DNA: TGTGCCAGCAGTGAAGCGCTCTGGACTAGCTACAATGAGCAGTTCTTC

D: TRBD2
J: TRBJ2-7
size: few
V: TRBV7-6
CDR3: CASSSLSGRAYEQYF
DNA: TGTGCCAGCAGCTCCCTTAGCGGGAGGGCCTACGAGCAGTACTTC

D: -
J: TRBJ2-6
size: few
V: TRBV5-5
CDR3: CASSSTRLLGSGANVLTF
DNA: TGTGCCAGCAGCTCAACCCGGCTTTTGGGCTCTGGGGCCAACGTCCTGACTTTC

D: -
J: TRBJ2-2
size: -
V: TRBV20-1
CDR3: CSASDRSGELFF
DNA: TGCAGTGCTAGTGATCGGTCCGGGGAGCTGTTTTTT

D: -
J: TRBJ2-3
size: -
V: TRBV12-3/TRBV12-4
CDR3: CASSLGGGISDTQYF
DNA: TGTGCCAGCAGTTTAGGGGGCGGGATATCGGATACGCAGTATTTT

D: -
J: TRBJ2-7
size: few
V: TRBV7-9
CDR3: CASSWDVYEQYF
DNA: TGTGCCAGCAGCTGGGACGTCTACGAGCAGTACTTC

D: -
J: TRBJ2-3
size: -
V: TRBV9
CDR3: CASSVEGSSTDTQYF
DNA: TGTGCCAGCAGCGTAGAAGGATCAAGCACAGATACGCAGTATTTT

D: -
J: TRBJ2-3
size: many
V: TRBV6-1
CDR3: CASRSGSSTDTQYF
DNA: TGTGCCAGCAGATCGGGGTCCAGCACAGATACGCAGTATTTT

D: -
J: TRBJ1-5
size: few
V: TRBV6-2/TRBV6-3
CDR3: CASSYRVSIGNQPQHF
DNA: TGTGCCAGCAGTTACAGGGTTTCAATCGGCAATCAGCCCCAGCATTTT

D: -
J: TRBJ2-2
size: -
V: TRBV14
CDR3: CASSQRISMDGELFF
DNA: TGTGCCAGCAGCCAAAGAATTAGCATGGACGGGGAGCTGTTTTTT

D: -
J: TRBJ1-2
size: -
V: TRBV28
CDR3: CASRSGAYYGYTF
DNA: TGTGCCAGCAGGTCCGGGGCCTACTATGGCTACACCTTC

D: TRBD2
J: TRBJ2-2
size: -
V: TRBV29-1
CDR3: CSVGGGSGELFF
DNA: TGCAGCGTTGGGGGGGGATCCGGGGAGCTGTTTTTT

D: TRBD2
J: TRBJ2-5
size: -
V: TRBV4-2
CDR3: CASSLGTSGGAGETQYF
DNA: TGTGCCAGCAGCCTCGGGACTAGCGGGGGGGCTGGAGAGACCCAGTACTTC

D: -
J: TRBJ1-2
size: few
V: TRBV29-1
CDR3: CSVVQGNSIYGYTF
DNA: TGCAGCGTTGTGCAGGGCAATTCGATCTATGGCTACACCTTC

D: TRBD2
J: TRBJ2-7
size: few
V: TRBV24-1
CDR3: CATSGPQGDKTSGSYEQYF
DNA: TGTGCCACCAGTGGTCCCCAGGGGGATAAGACTAGCGGGAGCTACGAGCAGTACTTC

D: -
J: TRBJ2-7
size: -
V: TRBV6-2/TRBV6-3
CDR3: CASRSGTNPYEQYF
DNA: TGTGCCAGCAGATCCGGGACAAATCCCTACGAGCAGTACTTC

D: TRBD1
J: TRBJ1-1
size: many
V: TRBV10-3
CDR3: CAISEGDRGTSEAFF
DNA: TGTGCCATCAGTGAGGGGGACAGGGGAACCTCTGAAGCTTTCTTT

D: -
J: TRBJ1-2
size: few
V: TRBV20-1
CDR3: CSASGKDGYTF
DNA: TGCAGTGCTTCCGGGAAGGATGGCTACACCTTC